This is a list of T cell receptor beta chains from one sample in a study of blood T cell repertoires in COVID-19. Sequenced by immunoSEQ multiplex PCR; TCRdb stores in-frame clones only, minus some. The profile shows approximately 200,000 clones, 75% to 90% of them singletons. The sequencing input was PBMCs or T cells enriched from blood (not recorded which). Receptor source: a woman aged 25 to 45 who had been exposed to COVID-19. CDR3s include the opening cysteine and the closing phenylalanine or tryptophan. A D gene is named only where the DNA matches it firmly. Rows give clone size only sometimes, using once, few, many, or a class for an expanded clone.

cdr3_length j_call clone_size d_call v_call cdr3_nt cdr3_aa
16 TRBJ1-6 - TRBD1 TRBV5-1 TGCGCCAGCAGTCATCGACAGGGAGGTAATAATTCACCCCTCCACTTT CASSHRQGGNNSPLHF
13 TRBJ1-2 - TRBD1 TRBV5-6 TGTGCCAGCAGCTTGCGACAGGGTGTTGGCTACACCTTC CASSLRQGVGYTF
11 TRBJ2-5 few - TRBV5-1 TGCGCCAGCAGCTCAGCGGAGACCCAGTACTTC CASSSAETQYF
17 TRBJ2-7 few - TRBV2 TGTGCCAGCAAGGTGGTGGGGCCAGGGGTCCCCCCGTACGAGCAGTACTTC CASKVVGPGVPPYEQYF
15 TRBJ1-5 - TRBD1 TRBV12-5 TGTGCTAGTGCCCAGGGACAGGGGGCTCGTCAGCCCCAGCATTTT CASAQGQGARQPQHF
14 TRBJ2-3 - - TRBV2 TGTGCCAGCAGTGCCCGGACAGGCACAGATACGCAGTATTTT CASSARTGTDTQYF
15 TRBJ1-1 - - TRBV10-2 TGCGCCAGCCTTTCCCAGGGGCATGGTGGCACTGAAGCTTTCTTT CASLSQGHGGTEAFF
14 TRBJ1-6 - TRBD1 TRBV7-6 TGTGCCAGCAGCTTGTCGACAGGGGAGTCACCCCTCCACTTT CASSLSTGESPLHF
14 TRBJ1-2 once TRBD1 TRBV5-1 TGCGCCAGCAGCTTAACCCAGGGGGGAAAAGGCTACACCTTC CASSLTQGGKGYTF
15 TRBJ2-7 - - TRBV5-1 TGCGCCAGCAGCTTGGGTGGGACACTAAACTACGAGCAGTACTTC CASSLGGTLNYEQYF
14 TRBJ2-1 - TRBD2 TRBV3-1/TRBV3-2 TGTGCCAGCAGCTTCTCCGGGACTAGCAGCGAGCAGTTCTTC CASSFSGTSSEQFF
18 TRBJ1-1 - TRBD1 TRBV11-3 TGTGCCAGCAGCTTAGTAAGCAGGGGGCGTTATCTGGACACTGAAGCTTTCTTT CASSLVSRGRYLDTEAFF
15 TRBJ1-5 - - TRBV9 TGTGCCAGCAGCGTAGGAGGGTTCAGTTCTCAGCCCCAGCATTTT CASSVGGFSSQPQHF
14 TRBJ1-2 - TRBD1 TRBV9 TGTGCCAGCAGTCGGGACAGTTACAACTATGGCTACACCTTC CASSRDSYNYGYTF
15 TRBJ1-2 - - TRBV2 TGTGCCAGCAGTGAAACAGGGAGATTGGGCTATGGCTACACCTTC CASSETGRLGYGYTF
17 TRBJ1-1 - - TRBV9 TGTGCCAGCAGCTCCAACCCCCTCGGGACATTGAACACTGAAGCTTTCTTT CASSSNPLGTLNTEAFF
16 TRBJ2-7 - TRBD1 TRBV29-1 TGCAGCGTTGAAGACCCAGGACAGGGGTTAGGTTACGAGCAGTACTTC CSVEDPGQGLGYEQYF
13 TRBJ2-2 - TRBD1 TRBV7-6 TGTGCCACTAGGGACAGGGCGACCGGGGAGCTGTTTTTT CATRDRATGELFF
13 TRBJ1-2 - TRBD1 TRBV2 TGTGCCAGCAGGAGGACAGGGGATAGGGGCTACACCTTC CASRRTGDRGYTF
13 TRBJ2-1 few - TRBV27 TGTGCCAGCAGTTTCATTGGGGCTAATGAGCAGTTCTTC CASSFIGANEQFF
15 TRBJ1-5 - TRBD1 TRBV19 TGTGCCAGTAGTCGAAGCAGGGGGGGCAATCAGCCCCAGCATTTT CASSRSRGGNQPQHF
12 TRBJ2-2 - - TRBV5-1 TGCGCCAGCAGCATAAACACCGGGGAGCTGTTTTTT CASSINTGELFF
15 TRBJ1-6 - TRBD1 TRBV15 TGTGCCACCAGCAGATACGGACAGGGAGGATCACCCCTCCACTTT CATSRYGQGGSPLHF
13 TRBJ1-2 - TRBD1 TRBV19 TGTGCCAGTAGTTATGGACAGGTAGATGGCTACACCTTC CASSYGQVDGYTF
16 TRBJ2-5 - TRBD1 TRBV7-2 TGTGCCAGCAGCTTAGACGGGACAGGGGGCCAAGGGACCCAGTACTTC CASSLDGTGGQGTQYF
14 TRBJ2-7 - - TRBV6-2/TRBV6-3 TGTGCCAGCAGTTACACCTCGAGCCCCTACGAGCAGTACTTC CASSYTSSPYEQYF
14 TRBJ1-2 few - TRBV6-6 TGTGCCAGCCGGTCCGGGAGGACCGACTATGGCTACACCTTC CASRSGRTDYGYTF
16 TRBJ2-7 - TRBD1 TRBV7-2 TGTGCCAGCAGCTTAGATCCCCGACAGGGGGCCTACGAGCAGTACTTC CASSLDPRQGAYEQYF
14 TRBJ2-3 - - TRBV5-4 TGTGCCAGCAGTCCAGGATTACGGACAGATACGCAGTATTTT CASSPGLRTDTQYF
15 TRBJ2-2 - TRBD2 TRBV2 TGTGCCAGCAGTGATTCCAGCGGGGGCACCGGGGAGCTGTTTTTT CASSDSSGGTGELFF
15 TRBJ2-1 once - TRBV11-3 TGTGCCAGCAGCACGCGACAGTCGGGTGTCGATGAGCAGTTCTTC CASSTRQSGVDEQFF
15 TRBJ2-1 - TRBD2 TRBV6-5 TGTGCCAGCAGCACTGCTAGCGGGGGGTTGGGTGAGCAGTTCTTC CASSTASGGLGEQFF
14 TRBJ1-1 once - TRBV10-3 TGTGCCATCAGCATACAGGGAACGAACACTGAAGCTTTCTTT CAISIQGTNTEAFF
16 TRBJ2-7 - TRBD2 TRBV5-1 TGCGCCAGCAGCTTGACGGCTAGCGGGGGATCCTACGAGCAGTACTTC CASSLTASGGSYEQYF
15 TRBJ2-3 many TRBD2 TRBV3-1/TRBV3-2 TGTGCCAGCAGCGCGCGGGGGAGAAAGGCAGATACGCAGTATTTT CASSARGRKADTQYF
12 TRBJ1-6 few - TRBV27 TGTGCCAGCAGTTTTCGTAATTCACCCCTCCACTTT CASSFRNSPLHF
14 TRBJ2-5 - TRBD1 TRBV10-2 TGCGCCAGCAGCGAACAGGGGGCAGGGGAGACCCAGTACTTC CASSEQGAGETQYF
13 TRBJ2-7 - - TRBV29-1 TGCAGCGCAACACCAGGGCTATCCTACGAGCAGTACTTC CSATPGLSYEQYF
16 TRBJ2-3 - TRBD1 TRBV7-9 TGTGCCAGCAGCTTATCTACAGGGGGCAGGACAGATACGCAGTATTTT CASSLSTGGRTDTQYF
17 TRBJ1-1 once TRBD1 TRBV19 TGTGCCAGTAGCACCCTCGGGGCCCTGGCAGGGGGTATGGAAGCTTTCTTT CASSTLGALAGGMEAFF
20 TRBJ2-2 - TRBD2 TRBV4-2 TGTGCCAGCAGCCAAGATAGAAGGCGACTAGCGGGGTCCTCGCCCGGGGAGCTGTTTTTT CASSQDRRRLAGSSPGELFF
12 TRBJ2-5 - TRBD1 TRBV12-3/TRBV12-4 TGTGCCAGCAGCCGACAGGGAGAGACCCAGTACTTC CASSRQGETQYF